This passage covers 26 T cell receptor beta chains from one sample sequenced in a study of T cell responses to AZD1222 COVID-19 vaccine. TCRdb's copy holds only in-frame clones and misses some; the assay was immunoSEQ multiplex PCR. Of over 120,000 clones in the sample, roughly 86% were seen once. The sequencing used peripheral blood, collected 28 days after the second dose of the MenACWY control vaccine. The receptors derive from an adult who received the MenACWY meningococcal vaccine as a control.

The chain recombines TRBV4-2 with TRBJ2-7; possibly TRBD1 for D (7 bases). Per germline, CDR1 LGHNA and CDR2 YNFKEQ. The V gene lost 2 bases and the J gene lost 0 bases, with 29 bases spanning the gap. This CDR3 contains 21 residues. The CDR3 protein is CASSQTVGRGTGRSSSYEQYF. The CDR3 DNA reads as TGTGCCAGCAGCCAAACAGTCGGCAGGGGGACTGGCCGATCGAGCTCCTACGAGCAGTACTTC.

The chain has TRBV5-4 and TRBJ2-7; 8 bases are shared with TRBD2. This CDR3 comprises 15 residues. Germline CDR1 is SGHNT and CDR2 is YYREEE (reference sequence). V lost 4 bases, J lost 5 bases, and 11 bases stayed unmatched. CDR3 in amino acids: CASSPPWSGSDEQYF. As DNA, the CDR3 is TGTGCCAGCAGCCCCCCGTGGAGCGGGAGCGACGAGCAGTACTTC.

The V and J genes are TRBV27 and TRBJ2-7; tentative D call: TRBD1 (6 bases). V shed 5 bases and J shed 5 bases, with 13 bases lying between them. This CDR3 contains 13 residues. Germline V gene data show CDR1 as MNHEY and CDR2 as SMNVEV (reference sequence). The CDR3 region is CASSADDRHEQYF. CDR3 nucleotides: TGTGCCAGCAGTGCCGACGACAGGCACGAGCAGTACTTC.

The chain combines TRBV28 with TRBJ2-1; 10 nucleotides line up with TRBD2. The germline V gene encodes CDR1 MDHEN and CDR2 SYDVKM. The CDR3 loop spans 16 amino acids. After removal of 7 bases from V and 2 bases from J, the junction contained 8 bases not matched to a gene. CDR3 loop: CASTLPGTSAYNEQFF. In DNA, the CDR3 is TGTGCCAGCACCCTCCCAGGGACTAGCGCCTACAATGAGCAGTTCTTC.

The chain recombines TRBV7-9 with TRBJ1-5, with unresolved D. Germline V gene sequence: CDR1 SEHNR, CDR2 FQNEAQ (reference sequence). With 5 bases removed from V and 1 base from J, the gap between germline ends came to 6 bases. The CDR3 is made up of 13 amino acids. The CDR3 nucleotides are TGTGCCAGCAGCCAGGAGAGCAATCAGCCCCAGCATTTT. Translation: CASSQESNQPQHF.

This chain joins TRBV29-1 and TRBJ2-5, with a weak D call TRBD1 (8 bases). The CDR3 is 13 residues long. Deletions cut 6 bases from V and 4 bases from J, with 15 bases between. Germline assignment: CDR1 SQVTM and CDR2 ANQGSEA. CDR3 loop: CSVGTGGGETQYF. CDR3 DNA: TGCAGCGTGGGTACAGGGGGGGGAGAGACCCAGTACTTC.

The J gene is TRBJ2-1, the V gene TRBV5-1; 9 positions match TRBD2. Germline trimming cut 2 bases from V and 2 bases from J; bases unmatched to any gene: 5. The CDR3 consists of 16 residues. Germline V gene sequence: CDR1 SGHRS, CDR2 YFSETQ. CDR3 nucleotide sequence: TGCGCCAGCAGCTTAGGGCTAGCGGGACCCTACAATGAGCAGTTCTTC. As protein: CASSLGLAGPYNEQFF.

The chain links TRBV6-5 to TRBJ1-2, with TRBD1 identical over 7 bases. This CDR3 region has 15 residues. The J segment lost 13 bases and the V segment lost 0 bases, leaving 14 bases of the junction unmatched. Germline V gives CDR1 MNHEY, CDR2 SVGAGI. This chain's CDR3 is CASSYSMGQKQQCTF. The CDR3 DNA sequence: TGTGCCAGCAGTTACTCGATGGGACAGAAACAACAGTGCACCTTC.

This chain uses TRBV19 with TRBJ2-7, with D uncertain. The V gene's germline CDR1 is LNHDA and CDR2 SQIVND (reference sequence). The V gene lost 0 bases and the J gene lost 0 bases, with 9 bases spanning the gap. The CDR3 runs 15 residues. CDR3 sequence: CASSIDLGSSYEQYF. As DNA, the CDR3 is TGTGCCAGTAGTATAGATCTCGGCAGCTCCTACGAGCAGTACTTC.

The V call is TRBV27, the J call TRBJ2-7, with TRBD2 identical over 7 bases. The CDR3 has 13 amino acids. The ends lost 6 bases at V and 7 bases at J; junction bases unmatched: 9. Germline CDR1 MNHEY, CDR2 SMNVEV (reference sequence). The CDR3: CASRTTGGWEQYF. The CDR3 DNA follows: TGTGCCAGCAGAACTACGGGGGGTTGGGAGCAGTACTTC.

The chain carries TRBV11-3 and TRBJ1-2, with TRBD1 matching 8 bases. Trimming removed 1 base from V and 8 bases from J; junction bases left unmatched: 15. Looked up from germline, CDR1 is SGHNT and CDR2 is YENEEA. The CDR3 is made up of 17 amino acids. The CDR3 here is CASSLGRTGTGLRGYTF. In DNA, the CDR3 is TGTGCCAGCAGCTTAGGCCGGACAGGGACGGGTCTGAGAGGCTACACCTTC. Supplemented by reference TRBV11-3 and TRBJ1-2, the full variable domain reads EAGVVQSPRYKIIEKKQPVAFWCNPISGHNTLYWYLQNLGQGPELLIRYENEEAVDDSQLPKDRFSAERLKGVDSTLKIQPAELGDSAVYLCASSLGRTGTGLRGYTFGSGTRLTVV.

The V and J genes are TRBV5-1 and TRBJ1-5; TRBD1 might be the D (5 bases). Germline V gives CDR1 SGHRS, CDR2 YFSETQ. V was cut by 1 base and J by 5 bases, with 10 bases left in between. The CDR3 consists of 14 residues. The chain's CDR3 is CASSLTGQDQPQHF. DNA for the CDR3: TGCGCCAGCAGCTTGACGGGGCAGGATCAGCCCCAGCATTTT.

The gene calls are TRBV7-3 and TRBJ2-5, with TRBD1 matching over 11 bases. CDR1 and CDR2 (germline): SGHTA, FQGTGA. The CDR3 length is 15 residues. The trim removed 6 bases at V and 4 bases at J, leaving 7 bases unmatched. CDR3 bases: TGTGCCAGCAGTGAATCCGGGACAGGGGGAGAGACCCAGTACTTC. It is translated as CASSESGTGGETQYF.

The V and J genes are TRBV5-1 and TRBJ1-1, with D possibly being TRBD1 (6 bases). The CDR3 is 13 residues long. V was shortened by 7 bases and J by 5 bases, with 15 bases between the two germline ends. Germline assignment: CDR1 SGHRS and CDR2 YFSETQ. CDR3 in amino acids: CASHPGDGTEAFF. The DNA for the CDR3 is TGCGCCAGCCACCCAGGGGATGGGACTGAAGCTTTCTTT.

CDR3 residues: CASSPGHNTGELFF. CDR3 DNA sequence: TGCGCCAGCAGTCCCGGACATAACACCGGGGAGCTGTTTTTT. The chain links TRBV5-1 to TRBJ2-2, with D perhaps TRBD1 (5 bases). V lost 5 bases, J lost 2 bases, and 10 bases lay in between. CDR1 is SGHRS, CDR2 YFSETQ, per germline. CDR3 size: 14 residues.

The rearrangement links TRBV19 to TRBJ1-3; a possible D gene is TRBD1 (6 bases). The CDR3 consists of 16 residues. Germline-derived CDR1 and CDR2 are LNHDA and SQIVND (reference sequence). The V gene lost 5 bases and the J gene lost 0 bases, with 14 bases spanning the gap. The CDR3 DNA sequence: TGTGCCAGTAGTTCCCGACAGGCCTTCTCTGGAAACACCATATATTTT. Translated: CASSSRQAFSGNTIYF.

This chain links TRBV28 with TRBJ2-7, with 14 bases aligning to TRBD2. CDR1 MDHEN and CDR2 SYDVKM come from the germline V gene. Trimming cost V 2 bases and J 7 bases; bases outside gene matches: 10. The CDR3 consists of 17 residues. The CDR3 coding sequence is TGTGCCAGCAGTTTAAAAAGGGGGACTAGCGGGAGTGGGGAGCAGTACTTC. Its protein product is CASSLKRGTSGSGEQYF.

V is TRBV4-1 and J is TRBJ1-3, with 8 bases lining up with TRBD1. Germline lookup yields CDR1 MGHRA and CDR2 YSYEKL. The CDR3 has 16 amino acids. The junction had 2 bases not matched to a gene; V was cut back by 1 base and J by 0 bases. CDR3 sequence reads: CASSQAGGRSGNTIYF. CDR3 in DNA: TGCGCCAGCAGCCAAGCAGGGGGCCGCTCTGGAAACACCATATATTTT.

The chain employs TRBV6-2 or TRBV6-3 and TRBJ1-5; D is ambiguous. Germline V gene data show CDR1 as MNHEY and CDR2 as SVGEGT. Trimming left V 0 bases short and J 4 bases short, with 4 bases between. The CDR3 spans 13 residues. Written as DNA, the CDR3 is TGTGCCAGCAGTTACTCGGTGAATCAGCCCCAGCATTTT. It yields the protein CASSYSVNQPQHF.

The chain joins TRBV5-1 to TRBJ2-1; 9 bases are shared with TRBD2. J gave up 5 bases and V 1 base, and 4 bases lay outside the gene matches. There are 15 residues in the CDR3. Germline CDR1 SGHRS, CDR2 YFSETQ. This CDR3 is CASSLLGTSNNEQFF. For the CDR3, the DNA is TGCGCCAGCAGCTTGCTGGGGACTAGCAACAATGAGCAGTTCTTC.

This clone has more than one count but fewer than ten. V and J are TRBV7-2 and TRBJ2-7, with TRBD1 as a possible D gene (6 bases). V lost 5 bases, J lost 2 bases, and 19 bases lay in between. CDR1 is SGHTA, CDR2 FQGNSA, per germline. The CDR3 runs 16 residues. In DNA, the CDR3 is TGTGCCAGCAGCCCTATGGGCAGGGGCCTTACCTACGAGCAGTACTTC. Translation: CASSPMGRGLTYEQYF.

This chain joins TRBV4-1 and TRBJ1-1; D unresolved. The CDR3 runs to 15 residues. Germline CDR1 MGHRA, CDR2 YSYEKL. The V and J ends lost 0 bases and 1 base respectively, with 9 bases between them. Written as DNA, the CDR3 is TGCGCCAGCAGCCAAGATAGGGTCCAGAACACTGAAGCTTTCTTT. Translating it yields CASSQDRVQNTEAFF.

The genes are TRBV12-3 or TRBV12-4 and TRBJ1-1; D not resolved. Trimming took off 5 bases at V and 3 bases at J, with 7 bases between the two ends. The CDR3 length is 12 residues. CDR3 in amino acids: CASSQAYTEAFF. The CDR3 DNA is TGTGCCAGCAGTCAGGCCTACACTGAAGCTTTCTTT.

The V and J genes are TRBV11-3 and TRBJ1-1; D gene uncertain. Trimming stripped 5 bases from V and 2 bases from J, with 12 bases between. The length of the CDR3 is 14 residues. Germline V CDR1 and CDR2: SGHNT, YENEEA. CDR3 residues: CASSPRSLNTEAFF. CDR3 nucleotide sequence: TGTGCCAGCAGCCCCCGGTCGTTAAACACTGAAGCTTTCTTT.

The chain recombines TRBV7-2 with TRBJ2-7; no definite D call. Trimming cost V 3 bases and J 2 bases, with 8 bases left between them. This CDR3 is 13 amino acids long. The germline gives CDR1 SGHTA, CDR2 FQGNSA. The CDR3 spells CASSLQYAYEQYF. The CDR3 bases are TGTGCCAGCAGCTTGCAGTACGCCTACGAGCAGTACTTC.

CDR3 loop: CASSQVNGGEQETQYF. CDR3 nucleotides: TGCGCCAGCAGCCAAGTTAACGGGGGCGAACAAGAGACCCAGTACTTC. The chain combines TRBV4-1 with TRBJ2-5; D may be TRBD1 or TRBD2 (6 bases each). The CDR3 runs 16 residues. With 1 base removed from V and 2 bases from J, the gap between germline ends came to 14 bases. Germline V CDR1 and CDR2: MGHRA, YSYEKL.